The clone carrying this TCR beta chain has more than one count but fewer than ten. Its cognate antigen is unknown. The germline V gene has CDR1 MNHEY and CDR2 SVGAGI. The CDR3 spans 16 residues. V was cut by 2 bases and J by 7 bases, with 20 bases left in between. The data originate from a study of T cells after yellow fever vaccination. Study-wide context: When fractions had low cell numbers, they were prepared with SMART-Seq v4 Ultra Low Input. General study points: Abundant clonotypes (contaminants from the bulk population) could be present in FACS-sorted repertoires. Weaker, the secondary response had a peak occurring faster, on day 5 versus 15.

UMIs and a universal primer site were added when TCR cDNA was made by 5'RACE template switching. TCRdb re-analysed the 5' RACE reads in MiXCR, keeping a single row per CDR3 protein. The repertoire holds around 330,000 distinct CDR3 sequences, with 3.6% as singletons. The TCR was taken from a man younger than 30 who received the YFV17D yellow fever vaccine. Sequenced here: PBMCs, sampled on the day of the yellow fever booster vaccination. The chain is built from TRBV6-5 and TRBJ1-2; D unresolved. The CDR3 is CASSYGPDLPRLGYTF. The CDR3 bases are TGTGCCAGCAGTTACGGGCCGGACCTCCCCCGTCTTGGCTACACCTTC.